This entry is about one T cell receptor beta chain. The antigen is not known. This entry belongs to a study of graft-versus-host responses after intestinal transplantation. The overall study: In this cohort, recipients had multivisceral, liver-intestinal, or isolated intestinal transplants. Every transplant recipient was induced with anti-thymocyte globulin, then maintained on tacrolimus and steroids for around 3 years.

TCRdb's copy holds only in-frame clones and misses some; the assay was immunoSEQ multiplex PCR. The table shows approximately 16,000 clones, with less than 85% occurring only once. CDR3 length equals 12 residues. Germline lookup yields CDR1 LNHDA and CDR2 SQIVND (reference sequence). The V gene lost 6 bases and the J gene lost 6 bases, with 9 bases spanning the gap. Whole-study findings and limits: Maximum circulating GvH clone levels tracked with early post-transplant HvG decreases. GvH clones were identified in recipient marrow, with some first appearing in ileum or blood.

Graft-derived tissue was subjected to processing to liberate intraepithelial and lamina propria lymphocytes. The clonotype comes from a human patient who received an intestinal transplant, so some T cells may come from the graft donor. This specimen was ileum tissue, taken 17 days after transplant. This chain uses TRBV19 with TRBJ2-1; no clear D gene. The CDR3 DNA is TGTGCCAGTAGCATCCTGGGCAATGAGCAGTTCTTC. Translated: CASSILGNEQFF.